The sequence of this TCR beta chain was determined in a study of cytomegalovirus exposure and HLA in healthy donors. The count of this clone is one. This CDR3 contains 11 residues. CDR1 is DFQATT and CDR2 is SNEGSKA in the germline V gene (reference sequence). With 60 Vbeta and 13 Jbeta primers, the PCR was carried out. Libraries were prepared by immunoSEQ multiplex PCR; TCRdb keeps only in-frame clonotypes and omits some of them. Of around 200,000 clones listed, over 70% are singletons. This rearrangement joins TRBV20-1 to TRBJ2-5; D remains unclear. The receptor was derived from a man in his forties or fifties in good health and CMV-seronegative. Material for sequencing was PBMCs. CDR3 protein: CRVRLEETQYF. DNA for the CDR3: TGCAGAGTCCGACTGGAAGAGACCCAGTACTTC.